This TCR beta chain was recovered during a study of blood T cell repertoires in COVID-19. Study background: There were acute and convalescent COVID-19 samples, and they came from the United States, Italy and Spain. Nucleic acid was either cDNA or gDNA, and it came from T cells, B-cell-depleted T cells, or PBMCs.

The CDR3 length is 15 residues. Germline CDR1 SQVTM, CDR2 ANQGSEA. V lost 6 bases, J lost 0 bases, and 8 bases stayed unmatched. In the original processing: Amplifying reference gene primers gave estimates of nucleated cell counts. Produced via immunoSEQ multiplex PCR; TCRdb's table is partial and in-frame only. D and trimming were read from the DNA, whereas the V and J calls and clone size are those reported in that table. Among 150,000 to 200,000 clones listed, over 80% were seen once. The sequenced sample was peripheral blood. The rearrangement uses TRBV29-1 and TRBJ1-5, with TRBD1 identical over 7 bases. The sequence was collected from a woman aged 25 to 39 with acute or convalescent COVID-19. CDR3 coding DNA: TGCAGCGTGCGAGGGGCAGGGGGTAGCAATCAGCCCCAGCATTTT. The encoded protein is CSVRGAGGSNQPQHF. Filled out from reference TRBV29-1 and TRBJ1-5, the complete variable domain reads SAVISQKPSRDICQRGTSLTIQCQVDSQVTMMFWYRQQPGQSLTLIATANQGSEATYESGFVIDKFPISRPNLTFSTLTVSNMSPEDSSIYLCSVRGAGGSNQPQHFGDGTRLSIL.